This T cell receptor (beta chain) was profiled in a study of cytomegalovirus exposure and HLA in healthy donors. Study-wide results and caveats: Some public TCRs appeared in many individuals, while most sequences were rare. There were a few CMV-associated chains whose specificity for CMV antigens was confirmed in vitro.

The donors formed part of the approximately 120-subject validation cohort, distinct from the approximately 670-subject first cohort. Only in-frame clones appear in the TCRdb table, and some are missing; sequencing was by immunoSEQ multiplex PCR. The sample includes tens of thousands of clones, approximately 90% of them seen just once. Worth noting for this clone: What it binds is unknown.

The CDR3 totals 16 residues. CDR1 is SGHTA, CDR2 FQGNSA, per germline. The trim removed 2 bases at V and 6 bases at J, leaving 9 bases unmatched. The chain has TRBV7-2 and TRBJ2-1; 8 nucleotides agree with TRBD2. The receptor was derived from a woman in her late teens or twenties in good health and CMV-seropositive. The specimen was PBMCs. DNA for the CDR3: TGTGCCAGCAGCTTATTCGGCCCGGGGGGGCCCAATGAGCAGTTCTTC. Encoded protein: CASSLFGPGGPNEQFF.